This is a list of T cell receptor beta chains from one sample in a study of T cells in Graves' hyperthyroidism and ophthalmopathy. TCRdb redid the calling of the multiplex PCR reads with MiXCR, one entry per CDR3 protein. Here the sample spans 370,000 or so distinct CDR3 sequences, 25% being singletons. Material for sequencing was blood. The receptors originated from a man aged 50 to 59 with Graves' hyperthyroidism. The CDR3 runs from the conserved cysteine through the conserved F or W. Each record gives: clone size, J gene, D gene, V gene, CDR3 DNA, CDR3 protein. D genes are given only for firm matches. Not all rows give a size; the values are once, few, many and, for expanded clones, a class.

>many|TRBJ1-2|TRBD1|TRBV28
TGTGCCAGCAGTTTAGGGACAGGGGACTATGGCTACACCTTC
CASSLGTGDYGYTF
>many|TRBJ2-5|NA|TRBV11-1
TGTGCCAGCAGCTTTGATCGTTCAGGAGGAGAGACCCAGTACTTC
CASSFDRSGGETQYF
>many|TRBJ2-7|NA|TRBV7-6
TGTGCCAGCAGCCGAAATGGGGGCGAGCAGTACTTC
CASSRNGGEQYF
>NA|TRBJ2-5|TRBD2|TRBV6-1
TGTGCCAGCAGCTGGGCTAGCGGGAGGGCCACAGGGAGAGAGACCCAGTACTTC
CASSWASGRATGRETQYF
>few|TRBJ2-1|TRBD2|TRBV9
TGTGCCAGCAGTTCCTCCAGCGGGAGTACCTACAATGAGCAGTTCTTC
CASSSSSGSTYNEQFF
>NA|TRBJ2-7|TRBD2|TRBV10-1
TGCGCCAGCAGTGACCAACTAGCGGGAGGAAACGAGCAGTACTTC
CASSDQLAGGNEQYF
>few|TRBJ2-3|NA|TRBV20-1
TGCAGTGCTGTAAGGGGGATTGAGGCAGATACGCAGTATTTT
CSAVRGIEADTQYF
>NA|TRBJ2-7|NA|TRBV28
TGTGCCAGCAGTTTACGAGCCCCTAACTACGAGCAGTACTTC
CASSLRAPNYEQYF
>few|TRBJ2-6|NA|TRBV7-3
TGTGCCAGCAGCCCCTCTGGTAGGGGGAGGTCTGGGGCCAACGTCCTGACTTTC
CASSPSGRGRSGANVLTF
>NA|TRBJ1-1|NA|TRBV12-3/TRBV12-4
TGTGCCAGCAGTTTAGATGGAGGACTTTCGGGTGACACTGAAGCTTTCTTT
CASSLDGGLSGDTEAFF
>NA|TRBJ2-3|NA|TRBV11-3
TGTGCCAGCAGCTTAGATCTTGGGATCGCAGATACGCAGTATTTT
CASSLDLGIADTQYF
>NA|TRBJ1-1|NA|TRBV5-1
TGCGCCAGCAGCTTGCCGACAGTCGACAACACTGAAGCTTTCTTT
CASSLPTVDNTEAFF
>NA|TRBJ2-2|NA|TRBV20-1
TGCAGTGCTAGCCCCAATCCAAACACCGGGGAGCTGTTTTTT
CSASPNPNTGELFF
>few|TRBJ2-1|NA|TRBV12-3/TRBV12-4
TGTGCCAGCAGTTTAGTCCTCCCCCCTTGGGCGAATGAGCAGTTCTTC
CASSLVLPPWANEQFF
>few|TRBJ2-1|NA|TRBV7-3
TGTGCCAGCAGCTTAGCGGGAACCCCGGTCTCCTACAATGAGCAGTTCTTC
CASSLAGTPVSYNEQFF
>many|TRBJ2-7|NA|TRBV28
TGTGCCACCGAGCAGGGGGGCCCCTACGAGCAGTACTTC
CATEQGGPYEQYF
>once|TRBJ2-3|TRBD2|TRBV20-1
TGCAGTGCTAAAATAGCGGGAGGTCTGGATACGCAGTATTTT
CSAKIAGGLDTQYF
>NA|TRBJ2-4|TRBD1|TRBV6-1
TGTGCCAGCAGAGAGGACAGGGGCGCCAAAAACATTCAGTACTTC
CASREDRGAKNIQYF
>few|TRBJ2-5|TRBD2|TRBV11-2
TGTGCCAGCAGCTCGCGACTAGCCGACACACAAGAGACCCAGTACTTC
CASSSRLADTQETQYF
>NA|TRBJ2-5|TRBD2|TRBV7-8
TGCGCCAGCAGCCCTCAGGGACTAGCGGAAGAGACCCAGTACTTC
CASSPQGLAEETQYF
>NA|TRBJ1-4|NA|TRBV14
TGTGCCAGCAGCCAAGATCGGGCAGATGAAAAACTGTTTTTT
CASSQDRADEKLFF
>few|TRBJ1-6|TRBD1|TRBV6-1
TGTGCCAGCAGTGCAGACAGGGGTTCACCCCTCCACTTT
CASSADRGSPLHF
>NA|TRBJ2-7|NA|TRBV10-1
TGCGCCAGCACTTACACCAGCCTAGGCTACAAGCAGTACTTC
CASTYTSLGYKQYF
>NA|TRBJ2-1|TRBD2|TRBV7-3
TGTGCCAGCAGCTTAACGTTTACTAGCGTCTATGAGCAGTTCTTC
CASSLTFTSVYEQFF
>NA|TRBJ2-5|NA|TRBV6-6
TGTGCCAGCAGTTACGGGGGACGGGAGACCCAGTACTTC
CASSYGGRETQYF
>NA|TRBJ2-1|NA|TRBV10-3
TGTGCCATCAGTGAGTCGGGTGGCGCGGGTATCCATGAGCAGTTCTTC
CAISESGGAGIHEQFF
>NA|TRBJ2-3|TRBD2|TRBV5-1
TGCGCCAGCAGCACGGGACTAGCGGGAGGGCCGGGAACTACAGATACGCAGTATTTT
CASSTGLAGGPGTTDTQYF
>many|TRBJ2-3|NA|TRBV28
TGTGCCAGCAGTTTACCGGCTCCGCAGGGTACGCAGTATTTT
CASSLPAPQGTQYF
>few|TRBJ2-2|NA|TRBV27
TGTGCCAGCAGTTTTTCCAGAACGAACACCGGGGAGCTGTTTTTT
CASSFSRTNTGELFF
>few|TRBJ2-3|NA|TRBV2
TGTGCCAGCAGTTCCCGGGACGCCCAAACAGATACGCAGTATTTT
CASSSRDAQTDTQYF
>few|TRBJ2-6|NA|TRBV6-2/TRBV6-3
TGTGCCAGCGGGGAACTAGCTGGGGCCAACGTCCTGACTTTC
CASGELAGANVLTF
>once|TRBJ2-1|TRBD2|TRBV20-1
TGCAGTGCTAGAGACGCGGGACTAGCGGGGCCTAGCTCCTACAATGAGCAGTTCTTC
CSARDAGLAGPSSYNEQFF
>NA|TRBJ2-2|NA|TRBV7-2
TGTGCCAGCAGCTCTCGGGACGGCTTGAACACCGGGGAGCTGTTTTTT
CASSSRDGLNTGELFF
>few|TRBJ2-6|NA|TRBV24-1
TGTGCCACCAGTGAGCGGAAGGGTTCTGGGGCCAACGTCCTGACTTTC
CATSERKGSGANVLTF
>NA|TRBJ2-3|NA|TRBV20-1
TGCAGTGCTAGATCGTCTGGTCTGGGACACACAGATACGCAGTATTTT
CSARSSGLGHTDTQYF
>NA|TRBJ2-7|TRBD2|TRBV29-1
TGCAGCGTTTCCGGGAGGGCCGCCGAGCAGTACTTC
CSVSGRAAEQYF
>few|TRBJ1-1|NA|TRBV4-2
TGTGCCAGCAGCCAAGGAGGCCTATCGGGGAAGGTACGAAGCACTGAAGCTTTCTTT
CASSQGGLSGKVRSTEAFF